These 26 T cell receptor beta chains were sequenced from one sample in a study of T cell changes during pregnancy in multiple sclerosis. This table comes from immunoSEQ multiplex PCR, and its TCRdb copy is limited to in-frame clones, with some not included. Here the sample spans roughly 77,000 clones, roughly 92% being singletons. The specimen comprised peripheral blood, sampled in the second trimester of pregnancy. These receptors all stem from a female donor with multiple sclerosis, enrolled in a pregnancy study.

The gene calls are TRBV11-2 and TRBJ2-7, with D perhaps matching TRBD2 (5 bases). Trimming left V 2 bases short and J 6 bases short, with 17 bases between. The length of the CDR3 is 15 residues. The germline V gene has CDR1 SGHAT and CDR2 FQNNGV. CDR3 DNA: TGTGCCAGCAGCTTACTGGTAGCGTCTTTAAGCGAGCAGTACTTC. Amino acids: CASSLLVASLSEQYF.

The chain couples TRBV19 to TRBJ2-7, with unresolved D. CDR3 size: 13 residues. From germline, CDR1 is LNHDA and CDR2 SQIVND (reference sequence). The V end lost 3 bases, the J end lost 2 bases, and 8 bases lay between the germline ends. CDR3 sequence (DNA): TGTGCCAGTAGTATTGGCCTTACCTACGAGCAGTACTTC. It codes for CASSIGLTYEQYF.

CDR3 region: CASSSGYHEQYF. CDR3 coding DNA: TGTGCCAGCAGCTCAGGGTACCACGAGCAGTACTTC. The chain recombines TRBV6-6 with TRBJ2-7; a possible D gene is TRBD1 (5 bases). The CDR3 runs to 12 residues. Deletions cut 6 bases from V and 5 bases from J, with 11 bases between. CDR1 and CDR2 (germline): MNHNY, SVGAGI (reference sequence).

Here the CDR3 reads CASDQGTGNTEAFF. The CDR3 DNA sequence: TGTGCCAGTGACCAAGGGACAGGGAACACTGAAGCTTTCTTT. This chain links TRBV19 with TRBJ1-1, with 8 positions matching TRBD1. There are 14 residues in the CDR3. The germline CDR1 and CDR2 sequences are LNHDA and SQIVND (reference sequence). Unmatched junction bases numbered 6, after V lost 8 bases and J lost 1 base.

The CDR3 sequence is CASGEQVNTGELFF. The CDR3 DNA reads as TGTGCCAGCGGGGAACAGGTGAACACCGGGGAGCTGTTTTTT. This chain joins TRBV18 and TRBJ2-2, with D possibly being TRBD1 (5 bases). Deletions cut 8 bases from V and 1 base from J, with 11 bases between. This CDR3 comprises 14 residues. Germline assignment: CDR1 KGHSH and CDR2 LQKENI.

V is TRBV5-5 and J is TRBJ1-1, with 8 bases that match TRBD1. The CDR3 has 15 amino acids. Germline CDR1 and CDR2: SGHKS and YYEKEE (reference sequence). With V trimmed by 4 bases and J by 7 bases, 12 bases remained unmatched. The chain's CDR3 is CASSGQGHRGDEAFF. In DNA form, the CDR3 reads TGTGCCAGCAGCGGACAGGGCCATCGCGGGGATGAAGCTTTCTTT.

The chain links TRBV5-1 to TRBJ1-1; 8 bases fit TRBD1. CDR3 length: 15 residues. CDR1 is SGHRS, CDR2 YFSETQ, per germline. Losses at the gene ends were 4 bases for V and 3 bases for J; bases not matched to a gene: 8. As DNA, the CDR3 is TGCGCCAGCAGCACAGCGGACAGGGTGGACACTGAAGCTTTCTTT. Translating it yields CASSTADRVDTEAFF. Filled out from reference TRBV5-1 and TRBJ1-1, the complete variable domain reads KAGVTQTPRYLIKTRGQQVTLSCSPISGHRSVSWYQQTPGQGLQFLFEYFSETQRNKGNFPGRFSGRQFSNSRSEMNVSTLELGDSALYLCASSTADRVDTEAFFGQGTRLTVV.

This clone was seen just once. V gene TRBV5-1 combines with J gene TRBJ1-1, with 7 bases identical to TRBD1. This CDR3 has 14 amino acids. V gave up 2 bases and J gave up 6 bases; unmatched junction bases: 7. CDR1 SGHRS and CDR2 YFSETQ come from the germline V gene. In DNA, the CDR3 is TGCGCCAGCAGCTTTGGCAGGGGGGAGCCTGAAGCTTTCTTT. As protein: CASSFGRGEPEAFF. Variable domain in full (rest from reference TRBV5-1 and TRBJ1-1): KAGVTQTPRYLIKTRGQQVTLSCSPISGHRSVSWYQQTPGQGLQFLFEYFSETQRNKGNFPGRFSGRQFSNSRSEMNVSTLELGDSALYLCASSFGRGEPEAFFGQGTRLTVV.

This sequence joins TRBV19 and TRBJ2-1; 9 bases agree with TRBD2. The CDR3 is 17 residues long. J gave up 2 bases and V 5 bases, and 10 bases lay outside the gene matches. Germline assignment: CDR1 LNHDA and CDR2 SQIVND (reference sequence). The DNA for the CDR3 is TGTGCCAGTAGTTCCTTTAGCGGGGGCTCCCCCTACAATGAGCAGTTCTTC. This translates into CASSSFSGGSPYNEQFF.

The CDR3 DNA is TGTGCCAGCAGCTTAACGGGGAGCTCCTACAATGAGCAGTTCTTC. This codes for CASSLTGSSYNEQFF. The chain carries TRBV7-3 and TRBJ2-1, with D possibly matching TRBD2 (5 bases). V lost 0 bases and J lost 0, with 6 bases in between. The CDR3 runs to 15 residues. Germline V gene sequence: CDR1 SGHTA, CDR2 FQGTGA.

The chain uses TRBV5-1 and TRBJ2-6, with D perhaps TRBD2 (5 bases). V was shortened by 4 bases and J by 0 bases, with 14 bases between the two germline ends. Germline CDR1 and CDR2: SGHRS and YFSETQ. The CDR3 is 17 amino acids. CDR3 nucleotide sequence: TGCGCCAGCAGCCTAGCTCCGATACACTCTGGGGCCAACGTCCTGACTTTC. Translated: CASSLAPIHSGANVLTF. The entire variable domain, with the rest obtained from reference TRBV5-1 and TRBJ2-6, is as follows: KAGVTQTPRYLIKTRGQQVTLSCSPISGHRSVSWYQQTPGQGLQFLFEYFSETQRNKGNFPGRFSGRQFSNSRSEMNVSTLELGDSALYLCASSLAPIHSGANVLTFGAGSRLTVL.

The rearrangement links TRBV6-6 to TRBJ1-2, with D perhaps TRBD1 (6 bases). The V and J ends lost 7 bases and 2 bases respectively, with 17 bases between them. There are 15 residues in the CDR3. Germline CDR1 MNHNY, CDR2 SVGAGI (reference sequence). The CDR3 DNA reads TGTGCCAGCATGATGCCAGGGGTTCCCAACTATGGCTACACCTTC. This encodes CASMMPGVPNYGYTF.

The chain employs TRBV6-4 and TRBJ2-5; 15 bases map to TRBD2. CDR3 length: 13 residues. Looked up from germline, CDR1 is MRHNA and CDR2 is SNTAGT. CDR3: CAGLAGGQETQYF. CDR3 sequence (DNA): TGTGCGGGACTAGCGGGAGGTCAAGAGACCCAGTACTTC.

DNA for the CDR3: TGTGCCAGCAGCGTCTTCGGGAGCTCCTACAATGAGCAGTTCTTC. Translating gives CASSVFGSSYNEQFF. The chain couples TRBV9 to TRBJ2-1, with D possibly TRBD2 on 6 matching bases. There are 15 residues in the CDR3. Trimming cost V 2 bases and J 0 bases, with 9 bases left between them. The germline gives CDR1 SGDLS, CDR2 YYNGEE.

This chain links TRBV9 with TRBJ1-2, with D perhaps TRBD1 (5 bases). V lost 0 bases and J lost 4, with 13 bases in between. The CDR3 sequence is 15 residues long. Germline V gene sequence: CDR1 SGDLS, CDR2 YYNGEE. CDR3 residues: CASSVEVWGGYGYTF. In nucleotides, the CDR3 is TGTGCCAGCAGCGTAGAAGTGTGGGGGGGCTATGGCTACACCTTC.

V gene TRBV6-1 combines with J gene TRBJ2-2; D remains ambiguous. The CDR3 is 15 residues long. V lost 2 bases and J lost 0, with 7 bases in between. The germline V gene encodes CDR1 MNHNS and CDR2 SASEGT. This CDR3 reads CASSEWAANTGELFF. The CDR3 DNA is TGTGCCAGCAGTGAATGGGCAGCGAACACCGGGGAGCTGTTTTTT.

J is TRBJ1-5 and V is TRBV5-1; maybe TRBD1 (6 bases). The CDR3 loop spans 13 amino acids. Germline loops: CDR1 SGHRS, CDR2 YFSETQ. V was pared by 3 bases and J by 8 bases, with 12 bases between. CDR3 nucleotide sequence: TGCGCCAGCAGCTATACAGGGAGCGAGCCCCAGCATTTT. Encoded protein: CASSYTGSEPQHF.

The V call is TRBV5-5, the J call TRBJ2-2, with D tentatively TRBD2 (6 bases). CDR1 and CDR2 (germline): SGHKS, YYEKEE (reference sequence). The V gene lost 3 bases and the J gene lost 5 bases, with 17 bases spanning the gap. There are 16 residues in the CDR3. CDR3 DNA sequence: TGTGCCAGCAGCTCAACTAGCATTTTGGGTACCGGGGAGCTGTTTTTT. Its translation: CASSSTSILGTGELFF.

The chain recombines TRBV13 with TRBJ2-7; 8 bases fit TRBD2. Losses at the gene ends were 4 bases for V and 4 bases for J; bases not matched to a gene: 15. CDR1 and CDR2 (germline): PRHDT, FYEKMQ (reference sequence). This CDR3 has 17 amino acids. CDR3: CASSSALESGGLYEQYF. CDR3 bases: TGTGCCAGCAGCTCCGCCCTGGAGTCGGGGGGGCTTTACGAGCAGTACTTC. Full variable domain (outside the CDR3, taken from reference TRBV13 and TRBJ2-7): AAGVIQSPRHLIKEKRETATLKCYPIPRHDTVYWYQQGPGQDPQFLISFYEKMQSDKGSIPDRFSAQQFSDYHSELNMSSLELGDSALYFCASSSALESGGLYEQYFGPGTRLTVT.

V is TRBV6-5 and J is TRBJ2-7; a possible D gene is TRBD2 (6 bases). V lost 6 bases and J 6 bases, leaving 21 bases between the germline ends. CDR3 length: 15 amino acids. Germline V CDR1 and CDR2: MNHEY, SVGAGI. CDR3 sequence: CASSPRLDLMGEQYF. The CDR3 region has the DNA TGTGCCAGCAGCCCTAGACTAGACCTAATGGGCGAGCAGTACTTC.

With respect to this clone: A junction boundary mismatches the germline segment, possibly from a read error. The CDR3 loop reads CASSLLDRANPHF. In DNA form, the CDR3 reads TGCGCCAGCAGCTTGTTGGACAGGGCCAACCCGCACTTC. This chain links TRBV5-1 with TRBJ2-7; 8 bases are shared with TRBD1. There are 13 residues in the CDR3. From germline, CDR1 is SGHRS and CDR2 YFSETQ.

This chain uses TRBV5-4 with TRBJ2-7; 7 bases agree with TRBD2. V lost 4 bases, J lost 6 bases, and 10 bases stayed unmatched. Germline CDR1 is SGHNT and CDR2 is YYREEE (reference sequence). The CDR3 is 14 amino acids. DNA of the CDR3: TGTGCCAGCAGCATCCCGGCCACGGGGGGCGAGCAGTACTTC. Amino acid sequence: CASSIPATGGEQYF. Full variable domain (rest looked up from reference TRBV5-4 and TRBJ2-7): ETGVTQSPTHLIKTRGQQVTLRCSSQSGHNTVSWYQQALGQGPQFIFQYYREEENGRGNFPPRFSGLQFPNYSSELNVNALELDDSALYLCASSIPATGGEQYFGPGTRLTVT.

The chain carries TRBV5-1 and TRBJ1-3; weak D call: TRBD1 (5 bases). Germline V gene lookup returns CDR1 SGHRS and CDR2 YFSETQ. The CDR3 length is 14 residues. V lost 0 bases, J lost 8 bases, and 12 bases lay in between. CDR3 in amino acids: CASSLDGGVDTIYF. CDR3 sequence (DNA): TGCGCCAGCAGCTTGGATGGAGGGGTGGACACCATATATTTT. The full variable domain, with the rest looked up from reference TRBV5-1 and TRBJ1-3, is KAGVTQTPRYLIKTRGQQVTLSCSPISGHRSVSWYQQTPGQGLQFLFEYFSETQRNKGNFPGRFSGRQFSNSRSEMNVSTLELGDSALYLCASSLDGGVDTIYFGEGSWLTVV.

This clone was recorded once. The V and J genes are TRBV5-3 and TRBJ2-1; tentatively, D is TRBD2 (7 bases). TRBV5-3 carries the ORF label, with uncertain function. The V and J ends lost 4 bases and 6 bases respectively, with 17 bases between them. The CDR3 is made up of 15 amino acids. The CDR3 is CARSKPSRGLNEQFF. DNA for the CDR3: TGTGCCAGAAGCAAACCCTCGCGGGGGCTCAATGAGCAGTTCTTC.

This clone was recorded once. V is TRBV7-9 and J is TRBJ2-1, with 8 nucleotides matching TRBD1. The CDR3 has 16 residues. V shed 2 bases, J shed 4 bases, and the junction held 7 bases outside the gene matches. In germline, CDR1 is SEHNR, CDR2 FQNEAQ (reference sequence). CDR3 amino acids: CASSLLGGQAYNEQFF. The CDR3 DNA follows: TGTGCCAGCAGCTTATTAGGGGGACAGGCTTACAATGAGCAGTTCTTC.

The chain carries TRBV11-3 and TRBJ2-1; 8 positions agree with TRBD2. Germline V lookup: CDR1 SGHNT, CDR2 YENEEA. This CDR3 spans 16 amino acids. V lost 3 bases and J lost 5; bases outside the gene matches: 9. The DNA of the CDR3 is TGTGCCAGCAGCTTTGGTTTCGAGCGGGAGAACAATGAGCAGTTCTTC. Residues: CASSFGFERENNEQFF.